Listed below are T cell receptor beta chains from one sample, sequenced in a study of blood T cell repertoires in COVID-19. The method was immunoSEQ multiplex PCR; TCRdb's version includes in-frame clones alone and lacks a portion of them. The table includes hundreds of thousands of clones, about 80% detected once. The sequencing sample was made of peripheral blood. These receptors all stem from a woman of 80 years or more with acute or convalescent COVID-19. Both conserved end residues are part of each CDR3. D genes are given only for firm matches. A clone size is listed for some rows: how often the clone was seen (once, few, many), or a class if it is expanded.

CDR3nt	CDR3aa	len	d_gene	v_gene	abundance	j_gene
TGCGCCAGCAGCGGGTGGAGATCCACCGGGGAGCTGTTTTTT	CASSGWRSTGELFF	14	NA	TRBV5-1	NA	TRBJ2-2
TGTGCCAGCACCAAACAGGTAGCGGCGAACACCGGGGAGCTGTTTTTT	CASTKQVAANTGELFF	16	NA	TRBV11-2	NA	TRBJ2-2
TGTGCCAGCAGTCAGGGAGGAGGGGGGGTGGGCAATCAGCCCCAGCATTTT	CASSQGGGGVGNQPQHF	17	NA	TRBV28	NA	TRBJ1-5
TGTGCCAGCAGCTTAGATTACAGGGTCAATGAGCAGTTCTTC	CASSLDYRVNEQFF	14	NA	TRBV11-2	NA	TRBJ2-1
TGTGCCAGCAGCCAAGATCGAAGGGGCAATTCACCCCTCCACTTT	CASSQDRRGNSPLHF	15	NA	TRBV3-1/TRBV3-2	NA	TRBJ1-6
TGTGCCAGCTCATCTGGACTAGCGGGCGCTTACAATGAGCAGTTCTTC	CASSSGLAGAYNEQFF	16	TRBD2	TRBV18	NA	TRBJ2-1
TGTGCCAGCACTGCCCCCGCGGGAAACATTCAGTACTTC	CASTAPAGNIQYF	13	NA	TRBV6-6	NA	TRBJ2-4
TGTGCCAGCAGCTTGGGACGGGAGGGCCTTTACGAGCAGTACTTC	CASSLGREGLYEQYF	15	TRBD2	TRBV5-5	few	TRBJ2-7
TGTGCCACCGCGGTCGTCCGTCGACCCTACGAGCAGTACTTC	CATAVVRRPYEQYF	14	NA	TRBV6-5	NA	TRBJ2-7
TGTGCCAGCAGCAAAGGGGGGACACAGGGGACGAATCAGCCCCAGCATTTT	CASSKGGTQGTNQPQHF	17	NA	TRBV21-1	few	TRBJ1-5
TGTGCCAGCAGTCTCATAGCGGTCCAAGAGACCCAGTACTTC	CASSLIAVQETQYF	14	NA	TRBV28	NA	TRBJ2-5
TGTGCCAGCCAACCGTCGGGGGAGGGCCTATACGAGCAGTACTTC	CASQPSGEGLYEQYF	15	TRBD2	TRBV28	NA	TRBJ2-7
TGTGCCACCAGCAGACTTAAGGAGGGGAGGAATGAGCAGTTCTTC	CATSRLKEGRNEQFF	15	NA	TRBV15	NA	TRBJ2-1
TGTGCCAGCAGCTTAGCACAGGTCGGGGGAGATGGCTACACCTTC	CASSLAQVGGDGYTF	15	NA	TRBV7-9	NA	TRBJ1-2
TGTGCCATCAGTGAGTCCTTCCTAGCGGGGGACCAAGAGACCCAGTACTTC	CAISESFLAGDQETQYF	17	TRBD2	TRBV10-3	NA	TRBJ2-5
TGCGCCAGCAGCTTCGGACAGGGATGGTCCCCAACTAATGAAAAACTGTTTTTT	CASSFGQGWSPTNEKLFF	18	TRBD1	TRBV5-1	NA	TRBJ1-4
TGCGCCAGCAGTCAATGGTATGCGGGAGAGGTAGCGGAAGAGCAGTACTTC	CASSQWYAGEVAEEQYF	17	TRBD2	TRBV23-1	NA	TRBJ2-7
TGTGCCAGCAGTGATATAGCCCATGAGCAGTTCTTC	CASSDIAHEQFF	12	NA	TRBV2	NA	TRBJ2-1
TGTGCCATCAGCCGGGACTCATCGAACTATGGCTACACCTTC	CAISRDSSNYGYTF	14	NA	TRBV10-3	NA	TRBJ1-2
TGTGCCAGCAGCGTAGAAACAGGTGATTCACCCCTCCACTTT	CASSVETGDSPLHF	14	NA	TRBV9	NA	TRBJ1-6
TGCGCCAGCAGCCAAGAGTCTACGCCCACAGATACGCAGTATTTT	CASSQESTPTDTQYF	15	NA	TRBV4-3	once	TRBJ2-3
TGTGCCAGCAGCTTAAGCCCAGGGCCCTCTCTATACGAGCAGTACTTC	CASSLSPGPSLYEQYF	16	NA	TRBV7-3	NA	TRBJ2-7
TGTGCCAGCAGTTTCTCACCGGGAGCAACAGATACGCAGTATTTT	CASSFSPGATDTQYF	15	NA	TRBV6-2/TRBV6-3	NA	TRBJ2-3
TGTGCCAGCAGTTACTCGATTTTCCGGGAGTCATACCAAGAGACCCAGTACTTC	CASSYSIFRESYQETQYF	18	NA	TRBV6-2/TRBV6-3	once	TRBJ2-5
TGTGCCAGCAGCTTAGCGAGGAGCCGGGACAGGGGAATGGGGGCCCAGTACTTC	CASSLARSRDRGMGAQYF	18	TRBD1	TRBV7-6	NA	TRBJ2-5
TGTGCCAGCAGCCCCGGAGGGGTGGACACCGGGGAGCTGTTTTTT	CASSPGGVDTGELFF	15	NA	TRBV6-2/TRBV6-3	NA	TRBJ2-2
TGTGCCAGCAGCCCTCGACAGGCTACCTATGGCTACACCTTC	CASSPRQATYGYTF	14	NA	TRBV7-9	once	TRBJ1-2
TGTGCCAGCAGTTACTCAAGGGGTGGGAACACTGAAGCTTTCTTT	CASSYSRGGNTEAFF	15	NA	TRBV6-2/TRBV6-3	NA	TRBJ1-1
TGTGCCAGCAGCGGAAACAGGGGAGTAACTGAAGCTTTCTTT	CASSGNRGVTEAFF	14	TRBD1	TRBV5-4	NA	TRBJ1-1
TGTGCCAGCAGCTTAAAGACAGGGGGGCGAGTGGAGACCCAGTACTTC	CASSLKTGGRVETQYF	16	TRBD1	TRBV11-3	NA	TRBJ2-5
TGTGCCAGCCGCCCTAGCGGCACAGATACGCAGTATTTT	CASRPSGTDTQYF	13	NA	TRBV28	once	TRBJ2-3
TGTGCCAGCAGCTTGGGACTGACATTGAACACTGAAGCTTTCTTT	CASSLGLTLNTEAFF	15	NA	TRBV11-1	NA	TRBJ1-1
TGCAGCGTTCCACCCGGGGGGACAGGGGCTTACAATGAGCAGTTCTTC	CSVPPGGTGAYNEQFF	16	TRBD1	TRBV29-1	NA	TRBJ2-1
TGTGCCAGCACTACCACGCGGACCCTCCACTTT	CASTTTRTLHF	11	NA	TRBV2	NA	TRBJ1-6
TGTGCCAGCAGGTCAACAGGGCTGTATGGCTACACCTTC	CASRSTGLYGYTF	13	NA	TRBV28	NA	TRBJ1-2
TGTGCCAGCTCACCATCTACAGATAGCACAGATACGCAGTATTTT	CASSPSTDSTDTQYF	15	NA	TRBV18	NA	TRBJ2-3
TGTGCCTGGAGTGATGGCACGAACACTGAAGCTTTCTTT	CAWSDGTNTEAFF	13	NA	TRBV30	NA	TRBJ1-1
TGTGCCAGCAGCGAAACAGGGGAATGGGGCTACACCTTC	CASSETGEWGYTF	13	TRBD1	TRBV7-3	few	TRBJ1-2
TGTGCCAGCAGTGGGTTAACAGGGGGCTTTCAGCCCCAGCATTTT	CASSGLTGGFQPQHF	15	TRBD1	TRBV28	NA	TRBJ1-5